Below are 27 T cell receptor beta chains sequenced from a single sample in a study of shared clonotypes between healthy human individuals. The naive CD8 fraction comprised CD45RO-negative cells positively selected for CCR7 and excluded terminally differentiated effector memory CD45RA+ cells. Sequencing used immunoSEQ multiplex PCR; TCRdb keeps in-frame clones, though not all of them. The sample has roughly 2.1 million clones; around 93% are singletons. Sequencing was done on a sample of naive CD8+ T cells from PBMCs. The source of these receptors is a man younger than 35 in good health. Some clones in this sample may be carry-over from other donors' samples.

The chain recombines TRBV5-1 with TRBJ2-7; D unclear. Germline V gene data show CDR1 as SGHRS and CDR2 as YFSETQ. The V end was cut by 0 bases, the J end by 2 bases, with 18 bases between. The CDR3 has 17 residues. As DNA, the CDR3 is TGCGCCAGCAGCTTGGACGTCATTTGGCAGAAAACCTACGAGCAGTACTTC. Translated, it gives CASSLDVIWQKTYEQYF.

This clone was counted only a few times. The rearrangement joins TRBV14 to TRBJ1-1; TRBD1 is a possible D gene (6 bases). The V end lost 0 bases, the J end lost 1 base, and 9 bases lay between the germline ends. This CDR3 comprises 15 residues. Germline V gene lookup returns CDR1 SGHDN and CDR2 FVKESK. The CDR3 here is CASSQDLGANTEAFF. DNA of the CDR3: TGTGCCAGCAGCCAAGATCTGGGGGCGAACACTGAAGCTTTCTTT.

The chain carries TRBV7-9 and TRBJ2-1, with D unresolved. The CDR3 runs to 17 residues. Germline CDR1 is SEHNR and CDR2 is FQNEAQ (reference sequence). Deletions cut 3 bases from V and 3 bases from J, with 18 bases between. This CDR3 is CASSLGYLAAYYNEQFF. The DNA for the CDR3 is TGTGCCAGCAGCTTGGGATATTTAGCAGCCTACTACAATGAGCAGTTCTTC. Combining the CDR3 with reference TRBV7-9 and TRBJ2-1 gives the whole variable domain DTGVSQNPRHKITKRGQNVTFRCDPISEHNRLYWYRQTLGQGPEFLTYFQNEAQLEKSRLLSDRFSAERPKGSFSTLEIQRTEQGDSAMYLCASSLGYLAAYYNEQFFGPGTRLTVL.

The chain combines TRBV6-1 with TRBJ1-5; D gene unclear. CDR1 and CDR2 from the germline V gene are MNHNS and SASEGT. V was trimmed by 6 bases and J by 4 bases, leaving 13 bases between them. The CDR3 consists of 14 residues. The CDR3 is CASRSPGFNQPQHF. The CDR3 DNA follows: TGTGCCAGCAGGAGCCCGGGCTTTAATCAGCCCCAGCATTTT.

The CDR3 DNA is TGTGCCAGCAGCCCTCCGATAAGGGAGACCCAGTACTTC. Encoded protein: CASSPPIRETQYF. The J gene is TRBJ2-5, the V gene TRBV9; D gene unclear. Deletions cut 4 bases from V and 5 bases from J, with 12 bases between. The CDR3 is made up of 13 amino acids. CDR1 SGDLS and CDR2 YYNGEE come from the germline V gene.

In regard to this clone: Distinct nucleotide sequences in the sample also encode this CDR3. The chain carries TRBV9 and TRBJ2-2; D might be TRBD1 or TRBD2, each matching 5 bases. The CDR3 length is 15 residues. V lost 4 bases and J lost 2, with 12 bases in between. The germline gives CDR1 SGDLS, CDR2 YYNGEE. As DNA, the CDR3 is TGTGCCAGCAGCCCTCGGGGCGGTAACACCGGGGAGCTGTTTTTT. Amino acids: CASSPRGGNTGELFF.

The chain joins TRBV28 to TRBJ2-7; D unresolved. Germline CDR1 reads MDHEN; CDR2 reads SYDVKM. V gave up 2 bases and J gave up 2 bases, with 10 bases separating them. This CDR3 is built from 14 residues. The CDR3 DNA sequence: TGTGCCAGCAGTTTAGCAGTCCCTACCTACGAGCAGTACTTC. Amino acid sequence: CASSLAVPTYEQYF. Drawing the rest from reference TRBV28 and TRBJ2-7, the complete variable domain is DVKVTQSSRYLVKRTGEKVFLECVQDMDHENMFWYRQDPGLGLRLIYFSYDVKMKEKGDIPEGYSVSREKKERFSLILESASTNQTSMYLCASSLAVPTYEQYFGPGTRLTVT.

The chain employs TRBV9 and TRBJ2-1, with 14 bases fitting TRBD2. CDR1 SGDLS and CDR2 YYNGEE come from the germline V gene. V shed 5 bases, J shed 6 bases, and the junction held 1 base outside the gene matches. This CDR3 has 14 residues. The CDR3 is CASSGTSGGNEQFF. The DNA for the CDR3 is TGTGCCAGCAGTGGGACTAGCGGGGGCAATGAGCAGTTCTTC.

The rearrangement links TRBV4-3 to TRBJ1-2; D not resolved. The CDR3 has 17 amino acids. Per germline, CDR1 LGHNA and CDR2 YSLEER. V was cut by 0 bases and J by 4 bases, with 18 bases left in between. CDR3 sequence: CASSQDWAANQIYGYTF. The CDR3 DNA is TGCGCCAGCAGCCAAGATTGGGCGGCGAACCAAATCTATGGCTACACCTTC.

CDR3 coding DNA: TGCGCCAGCAGCGAATGGGGAGGGGCGGGAGGACTAGCGGGGGCCTACAATGAGCAGTTCTTC. This translates into CASSEWGGAGGLAGAYNEQFF. The chain carries TRBV4-1 and TRBJ2-1, with 13 bases fitting TRBD2. CDR3 length: 21 amino acids. V lost 5 bases and J lost 2; bases outside the gene matches: 18. Looked up from germline, CDR1 is MGHRA and CDR2 is YSYEKL.

The chain is built from TRBV7-9 and TRBJ2-4; 9 nucleotides match TRBD1. This CDR3 comprises 16 residues. V dropped 0 bases and J dropped 2; count of bases not matched to a gene: 2. Germline CDR1 SEHNR, CDR2 FQNEAQ (reference sequence). CDR3 nucleotides: TGTGCCAGCAGCTTAGCACAGGGGGCTTCCAAAAACATTCAGTACTTC. The encoded protein is CASSLAQGASKNIQYF.

The chain links TRBV18 to TRBJ1-1, with 7 bases fitting TRBD1. The junction had 9 bases not matched to a gene; V was cut back by 1 base and J by 7 bases. The CDR3 contains 15 residues. Germline-derived CDR1 and CDR2 are KGHSH and LQKENI. The chain's CDR3 is CASSPRTGDEREAFF. Written as DNA, the CDR3 is TGTGCCAGCTCACCACGTACAGGGGATGAGCGTGAAGCTTTCTTT.

V is TRBV7-9 and J is TRBJ1-2; 8 bases are shared with TRBD1. The trim removed 5 bases at V and 8 bases at J, leaving 7 bases unmatched. CDR1 is SEHNR and CDR2 is FQNEAQ in the germline V gene (reference sequence). The CDR3 has 13 amino acids. For the CDR3, the DNA is TGTGCCAGCAGCACGGGACAGGATTTCGGCTACACCTTC. Amino acids: CASSTGQDFGYTF.

The gene calls are TRBV9 and TRBJ2-1; the match to TRBD2 covers 13 bases. After removal of 3 bases from V and 9 bases from J, the junction contained 6 bases not matched to a gene. CDR3 length: 15 residues. CDR1 and CDR2 (germline): SGDLS, YYNGEE. CDR3 sequence: CASSGGLAGTGEQFF. CDR3 nucleotides: TGTGCCAGCAGCGGGGGACTAGCGGGAACGGGTGAGCAGTTCTTC.

CDR3 bases: TGTGCCAGCAGGGTAACAGGGGGCTACTATGGCTACACCTTC. Protein: CASRVTGGYYGYTF. The chain employs TRBV27 and TRBJ1-2; 9 nucleotides align to TRBD1. CDR1 and CDR2 from the germline V gene are MNHEY and SMNVEV (reference sequence). The CDR3 has 14 amino acids. Trimming took 6 bases from V and 3 from J; bases not matched to a gene: 5.

Of note for this clone: At the DNA level, this CDR3 is encoded by other sequences in the same sample as well. The chain recombines TRBV28 with TRBJ2-3; D is perhaps TRBD1 or TRBD2 (5 bases each). CDR3 size: 15 residues. In germline, CDR1 is MDHEN, CDR2 SYDVKM. V was shortened by 3 bases and J by 0 bases, with 10 bases between the two germline ends. CDR3 sequence (DNA): TGTGCCAGCAGTTTTGGGGGTCAGAGCACAGATACGCAGTATTTT. Translating gives CASSFGGQSTDTQYF. Complete variable domain (other parts from reference TRBV28 and TRBJ2-3): DVKVTQSSRYLVKRTGEKVFLECVQDMDHENMFWYRQDPGLGLRLIYFSYDVKMKEKGDIPEGYSVSREKKERFSLILESASTNQTSMYLCASSFGGQSTDTQYFGPGTRLTVL.

This chain links TRBV11-2 with TRBJ2-1; D is tentatively TRBD1 or TRBD2 (5 bases each). The CDR3 has 15 residues. Germline V gives CDR1 SGHAT, CDR2 FQNNGV. Between the trimmed V and J ends, which lost 5 bases and 0 bases, there was a span of 11 bases. The CDR3 region is CASSRDLSSYNEQFF. In DNA, the CDR3 is TGTGCCAGCAGCCGGGACCTAAGCTCCTACAATGAGCAGTTCTTC. Variable domain in full (rest from reference TRBV11-2 and TRBJ2-1): EAGVAQSPRYKIIEKRQSVAFWCNPISGHATLYWYQQILGQGPKLLIQFQNNGVVDDSQLPKDRFSAERLKGVDSTLKIQPAKLEDSAVYLCASSRDLSSYNEQFFGPGTRLTVL.

V and J are TRBV7-9 and TRBJ1-1; maybe TRBD1 (5 bases). Germline CDR1 and CDR2: SEHNR and FQNEAQ (reference sequence). Trimming cost V 5 bases and J 4 bases, with 14 bases left between them. The CDR3 has 14 amino acids. CDR3: CASSLRDLGTEAFF. The CDR3 DNA sequence: TGTGCCAGCAGCCTCAGGGATCTAGGCACTGAAGCTTTCTTT.

The chain links TRBV9 to TRBJ2-7; no clear D. V lost 0 bases and J lost 5, with 15 bases in between. The germline gives CDR1 SGDLS, CDR2 YYNGEE. The CDR3 is 15 residues long. CDR3 residues: CASSVEGFPEDEQYF. CDR3 bases: TGTGCCAGCAGCGTAGAGGGCTTCCCCGAGGACGAGCAGTACTTC.

The rearrangement uses TRBV9 and TRBJ2-5, with TRBD2 matching 13 bases. The germline gives CDR1 SGDLS, CDR2 YYNGEE. This CDR3 spans 17 amino acids. V lost 3 bases, J lost 5 bases, and 10 bases stayed unmatched. Here the CDR3 reads CASSAGLAGVIGETQYF. In nucleotides, the CDR3 is TGTGCCAGCAGCGCTGGACTAGCGGGAGTTATTGGGGAGACCCAGTACTTC.

The chain has TRBV9 and TRBJ2-7; D not resolved. Trimming cost V 0 bases and J 7 bases, with 11 bases left between them. The CDR3 length is 13 residues. Germline V CDR1 and CDR2: SGDLS, YYNGEE. Here the CDR3 reads CASSVVPTREQYF. The CDR3 bases are TGTGCCAGCAGCGTAGTCCCCACCCGGGAGCAGTACTTC.

The rearrangement uses TRBV28 and TRBJ1-2; D call uncertain. Deletions cut 10 bases from V and 3 bases from J, with 12 bases between. CDR1 is MDHEN and CDR2 is SYDVKM in the germline V gene. The CDR3 extends over 12 amino acids. This CDR3 reads CATRLGDYGYTF. CDR3 coding DNA: TGTGCCACGAGACTCGGCGACTATGGCTACACCTTC.

This clone was seen a handful of times. The chain has TRBV7-8 and TRBJ1-3, with TRBD1 as a possible D gene (5 bases). CDR3 size: 14 residues. V gave up 5 bases and J gave up 4 bases, with 12 bases separating them. Looked up from germline, CDR1 is SGHVS and CDR2 is FQNEAQ. The CDR3 region has the DNA TGTGCCAGCAGCCGGGGACTTGGGGGAAACACCATATATTTT. Amino acid sequence: CASSRGLGGNTIYF.

V is TRBV15 and J is TRBJ1-5; maybe TRBD1 (5 bases). From germline, CDR1 is LNHNV and CDR2 YYDKDF (reference sequence). Trimming took 0 bases from V and 4 from J, leaving 16 bases between them. The CDR3 length is 17 residues. In DNA form, the CDR3 reads TGTGCCACCAGCAGAGAGGGGCGGACGGGACCTAATCAGCCCCAGCATTTT. It yields the protein CATSREGRTGPNQPQHF.

This chain joins TRBV19 and TRBJ2-5, with 8 bases matching TRBD2. Trimming at V came to 5 bases and at J to 5 bases, leaving 10 bases not matched to a gene. CDR1 is LNHDA and CDR2 is SQIVND in the germline V gene (reference sequence). This CDR3 spans 15 amino acids. The CDR3 reads CASSPAQREYETQYF. CDR3 coding DNA: TGTGCCAGTAGTCCAGCCCAGCGGGAGTACGAGACCCAGTACTTC.

The V call is TRBV13, the J call TRBJ2-7; perhaps TRBD1 as D (6 bases). Trimming took 5 bases from V and 5 from J, leaving 10 bases between them. CDR1 is PRHDT and CDR2 is FYEKMQ in the germline V gene (reference sequence). The CDR3 is made up of 12 amino acids. The CDR3 region is CASSRDMNEQYF. CDR3 DNA sequence: TGTGCCAGCAGCCGGGACATGAACGAGCAGTACTTC. The variable domain in full, with the rest retrieved from reference TRBV13 and TRBJ2-7, is AAGVIQSPRHLIKEKRETATLKCYPIPRHDTVYWYQQGPGQDPQFLISFYEKMQSDKGSIPDRFSAQQFSDYHSELNMSSLELGDSALYFCASSRDMNEQYFGPGTRLTVT.

The J gene is TRBJ2-1, the V gene TRBV27, with D perhaps TRBD2 (6 bases). The CDR3 totals 15 residues. The germline V and J ends were trimmed by 5 bases and 0 bases, with 11 bases remaining between them. The V gene's germline CDR1 is MNHEY and CDR2 SMNVEV (reference sequence). In DNA form, the CDR3 reads TGTGCCAGCAGTCTAGCGATAAGCTCCTACAATGAGCAGTTCTTC. Its translation is CASSLAISSYNEQFF.